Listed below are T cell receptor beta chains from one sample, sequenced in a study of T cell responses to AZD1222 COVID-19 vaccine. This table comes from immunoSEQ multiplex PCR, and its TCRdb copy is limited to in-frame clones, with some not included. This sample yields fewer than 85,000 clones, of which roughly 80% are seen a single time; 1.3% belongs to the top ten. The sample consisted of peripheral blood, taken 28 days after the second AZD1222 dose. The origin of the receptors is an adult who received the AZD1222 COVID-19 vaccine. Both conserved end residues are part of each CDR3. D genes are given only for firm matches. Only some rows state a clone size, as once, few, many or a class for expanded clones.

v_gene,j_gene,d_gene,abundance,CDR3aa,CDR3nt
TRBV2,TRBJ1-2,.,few,CASSEEEGRYYGYTF,TGTGCCAGCAGTGAAGAGGAGGGCAGATACTATGGCTACACCTTC
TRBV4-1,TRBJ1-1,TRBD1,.,CASSQMTGEAFF,TGCGCCAGCAGCCAGATGACAGGGGAAGCTTTCTTT
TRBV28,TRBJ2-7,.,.,CASTDAATASYEQYF,TGTGCCAGCACTGACGCCGCGACCGCGTCCTACGAGCAGTACTTC
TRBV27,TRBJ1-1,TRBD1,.,CASSLISGTGGTEAFF,TGTGCCAGCAGTTTAATTTCAGGGACAGGGGGCACTGAAGCTTTCTTT
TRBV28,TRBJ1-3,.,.,CASSRAGPLGNTIYF,TGTGCCAGCAGTAGGGCTGGACCCTTAGGCAACACCATATATTTT
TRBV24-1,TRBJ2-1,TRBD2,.,CATGTSEGDEQFF,TGTGCCACCGGGACTAGCGAGGGAGATGAGCAGTTCTTC
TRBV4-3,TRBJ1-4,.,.,CASSQEGGNNEKLFF,TGCGCCAGCAGCCAAGAGGGGGGGAATAATGAAAAACTGTTTTTT
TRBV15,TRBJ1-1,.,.,CATSRDRGANTEAFF,TGTGCCACCAGCAGAGATCGGGGGGCGAACACTGAAGCTTTCTTT
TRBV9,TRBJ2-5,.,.,CASSVVETQYF,TGTGCCAGCAGCGTAGTAGAGACCCAGTACTTC
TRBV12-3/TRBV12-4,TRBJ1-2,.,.,CASSLDQYGSYTF,TGTGCCAGCAGTTTAGACCAGTACGGGAGCTACACCTTC
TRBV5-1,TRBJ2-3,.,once,CASSVNPGPSTDTQYF,TGCGCCAGCAGCGTGAACCCGGGCCCCAGCACAGATACGCAGTATTTT
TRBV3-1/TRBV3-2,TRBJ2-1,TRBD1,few,CASSQQGRGHNEQFF,TGTGCCAGCAGCCAACAGGGAAGGGGGCACAATGAGCAGTTCTTC
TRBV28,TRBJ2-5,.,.,CASSPGGVRKTQYF,TGTGCCAGCAGCCCAGGAGGAGTTCGTAAGACCCAGTACTTC
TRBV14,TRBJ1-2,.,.,CASSGGPNYGYTF,TGTGCCAGCAGCGGCGGCCCGAACTATGGCTACACCTTC
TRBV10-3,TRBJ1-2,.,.,CAISESKGEVYGYTF,TGTGCCATCAGTGAGTCGAAGGGGGAAGTCTATGGCTACACCTTC
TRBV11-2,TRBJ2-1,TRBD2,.,CASSFSLAGNEQFF,TGTGCCAGCAGCTTTTCTCTAGCGGGCAATGAGCAGTTCTTC
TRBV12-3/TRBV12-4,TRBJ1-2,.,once,CASSEGRPYGYTF,TGTGCCAGCAGTGAGGGGCGCCCCTATGGCTACACCTTC
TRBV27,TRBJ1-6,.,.,CASSLSGTVGSPLHF,TGTGCCAGCAGTCTTTCCGGGACGGTCGGTTCACCCCTCCACTTT
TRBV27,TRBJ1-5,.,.,CASSSGPLGSNQPQHF,TGTGCCAGCAGTTCGGGACCTCTTGGGAGCAATCAGCCCCAGCATTTT
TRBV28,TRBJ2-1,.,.,CASTGQNYNEQFF,TGTGCCAGCACAGGACAGAACTACAATGAGCAGTTCTTC
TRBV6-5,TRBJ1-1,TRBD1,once,CATRDRKHSTEAFF,TGTGCCACCCGGGACAGGAAACATAGCACTGAAGCTTTCTTT
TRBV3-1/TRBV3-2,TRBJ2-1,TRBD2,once,CASSHVTSGAHNEQFF,TGTGCCAGCAGCCACGTGACTAGCGGGGCACACAATGAGCAGTTCTTC
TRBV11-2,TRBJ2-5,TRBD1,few,CASSPGTGVETQYF,TGTGCCAGCAGCCCCGGGACAGGGGTGGAGACCCAGTACTTC
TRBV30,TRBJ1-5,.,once,CAWTDKGVGTFLGNQPQHF,TGTGCCTGGACCGACAAGGGGGTCGGGACCTTTTTGGGCAATCAGCCCCAGCATTTT
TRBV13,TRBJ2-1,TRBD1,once,CASSSGTGSYNEQFF,TGTGCCAGCAGCTCTGGGACAGGCTCCTACAATGAGCAGTTCTTC
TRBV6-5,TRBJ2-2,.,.,CATPGRDLDTGELFF,TGTGCCACCCCCGGGCGGGACCTTGACACCGGGGAGCTGTTTTTT
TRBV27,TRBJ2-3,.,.,CASSFMTRSASTDTQYF,TGTGCCAGCAGTTTCATGACCCGTAGCGCTAGCACAGATACGCAGTATTTT
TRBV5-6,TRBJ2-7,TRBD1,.,CASTLGTAYEQYF,TGTGCCAGCACCCTAGGGACAGCCTACGAGCAGTACTTC
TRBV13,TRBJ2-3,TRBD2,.,CASSLMAGASTDTQYF,TGTGCCAGCAGCCTAATGGCGGGAGCTAGTACAGATACGCAGTATTTT
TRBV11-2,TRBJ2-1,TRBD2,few,CASSPIRGRREGGVNEQFF,TGTGCCAGCAGCCCTATCCGGGGTCGGCGGGAGGGGGGTGTCAATGAGCAGTTCTTC
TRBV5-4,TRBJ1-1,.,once,CASSLSPRMNEAFF,TGTGCCAGCAGCTTGTCGCCCCGGATGAATGAAGCTTTCTTT
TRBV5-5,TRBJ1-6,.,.,CASSPTGEIGGSSYNSPLHF,TGTGCCAGCAGCCCCACCGGTGAGATAGGGGGAAGCTCCTATAATTCACCCCTCCACTTT
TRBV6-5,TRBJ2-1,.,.,CASSTYDRVYNEQFF,TGTGCCAGCAGTACTTACGATCGGGTTTACAATGAGCAGTTCTTC
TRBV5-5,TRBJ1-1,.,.,CASTSRGENTEAFF,TGTGCCAGCACCTCCCGGGGGGAAAACACTGAAGCTTTCTTT
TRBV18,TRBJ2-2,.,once,CASSPGNSNTGELFF,TGTGCCAGCTCACCTGGCAACTCGAACACCGGGGAGCTGTTTTTT
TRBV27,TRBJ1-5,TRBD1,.,CASSLRQGAVQPQHF,TGTGCCAGCAGTTTAAGACAGGGGGCTGTTCAGCCCCAGCATTTT
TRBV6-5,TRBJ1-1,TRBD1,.,CASHQGVGTEAFF,TGTGCCAGTCATCAGGGGGTAGGGACTGAAGCTTTCTTT
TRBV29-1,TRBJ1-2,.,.,CSVEGTSHHPNYGYTF,TGCAGCGTTGAGGGAACGAGTCATCATCCTAACTATGGCTACACCTTC
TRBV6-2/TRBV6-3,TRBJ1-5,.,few,CASSYSGRGNQPQHF,TGTGCCAGCAGTTACTCCGGGCGCGGCAATCAGCCCCAGCATTTT
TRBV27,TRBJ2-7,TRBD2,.,CASRTSGNGEQYF,TGTGCCAGCCGGACTAGCGGGAATGGTGAGCAGTACTTC
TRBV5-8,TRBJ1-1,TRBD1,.,CASSLATGGVTEAFF,TGTGCCAGCAGCTTGGCGACAGGGGGCGTCACTGAAGCTTTCTTT
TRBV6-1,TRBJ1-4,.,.,CASSEGRGAANEKLFF,TGTGCCAGCAGTGAAGGGCGGGGGGCGGCTAATGAAAAACTGTTTTTT
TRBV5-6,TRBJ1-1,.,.,CASSTLTEAFF,TGTGCCAGCAGTACTTTAACTGAAGCTTTCTTT